Following are 23 T cell receptor beta chains from one sample sequenced in a study of long-term antiretroviral therapy in people with HIV. The immunoSEQ assay was v3.0, run at survey level. Using immunoSEQ multiplex PCR, the repertoire was profiled, and TCRdb retains in-frame clones only, with some absent. The table records some 24,000 clones, about 86% of them present only once. Sequences were derived from unsorted PBMCs, sampled at the start of antiretroviral therapy, before treatment. The receptors were sampled from a woman between 18 and 29 years old with HIV.

This clone is a singleton in its sample. The genes are TRBV5-6 and TRBJ2-3; 10 bases fit TRBD2. CDR3 length equals 17 residues. CDR1 SGHDT and CDR2 YYEEEE come from the germline V gene. V gave up 0 bases and J gave up 4 bases; unmatched junction bases: 8. CDR3 nucleotides: TGTGCCAGCAGCTTGGGTGGTGGAGCGGGGGGGGCAGATACGCAGTATTTT. This translates into CASSLGGGAGGADTQYF. The whole variable domain, filled in from reference TRBV5-6 and TRBJ2-3, reads DAGVTQSPTHLIKTRGQQVTLRCSPKSGHDTVSWYQQALGQGPQFIFQYYEEEERQRGNFPDRFSGHQFPNYSSELNVNALLLGDSALYLCASSLGGGAGGADTQYFGPGTRLTVL.

The CDR3, as DNA: TGTGCCAGCAGTTTATCGGGGTATAGCAATCAGCCCCAGCATTTT. Its protein is CASSLSGYSNQPQHF. The chain is built from TRBV27 and TRBJ1-5; D is unresolved. The CDR3 length is 15 residues. CDR1 is MNHEY and CDR2 is SMNVEV in the germline V gene (reference sequence). Trimming took 0 bases from V and 0 from J, leaving 6 bases between them.

The chain joins TRBV4-2 to TRBJ2-7, with TRBD2 matching 7 bases. Germline lookup yields CDR1 LGHNA and CDR2 YNFKEQ. This CDR3 region has 15 residues. With 0 bases clipped from V and 10 bases from J, the junction kept 12 bases outside the gene matches. DNA for the CDR3: TGTGCCAGCAGCCAAGAAGCGGGAAGTATCACTAGACAGTACTTC. Translating gives CASSQEAGSITRQYF.

In DNA, the CDR3 is TGTGCCAGCAGCTGGGGGGGAAATCAGCCCCAGCATTTT. Translating gives CASSWGGNQPQHF. The chain couples TRBV5-4 to TRBJ1-5; tentative D call: TRBD1 (5 bases). The germline V gene has CDR1 SGHNT and CDR2 YYREEE (reference sequence). Trimming removed 3 bases at V and 4 bases at J, with 8 bases between. The CDR3 contains 13 residues.

The table lists this clone with a count of one. The chain couples TRBV2 to TRBJ2-1, with D tentatively TRBD2 (7 bases). Germline CDR1 SNHLY, CDR2 FYNNEI. This CDR3 spans 12 amino acids. Deletions cut 6 bases from V and 13 bases from J, with 16 bases between. This CDR3 is CASREGGSQQFF. The CDR3 coding sequence is TGTGCCAGCAGGGAGGGGGGGTCCCAACAGTTCTTC.

The chain combines TRBV2 with TRBJ2-2; no clear D. Germline V gene lookup returns CDR1 SNHLY and CDR2 FYNNEI. The V end lost 11 bases, the J end lost 5 bases, and 15 bases lay between the germline ends. The CDR3 is 13 residues long. The CDR3 bases are TGTGCCGGGCACCACGACCGGACCGGGGAGCTGTTTTTT. Its translation is CAGHHDRTGELFF.

The genes are TRBV28 and TRBJ1-2, with D uncertain. The length of the CDR3 is 14 residues. Trimming took 3 bases from V and 4 from J, leaving 12 bases between them. Germline lookup yields CDR1 MDHEN and CDR2 SYDVKM. The CDR3 sequence is CASSFSDGGYGYTF. The CDR3 DNA reads TGTGCCAGCAGTTTTTCGGACGGAGGCTATGGCTACACCTTC.

This sequence joins TRBV4-2 and TRBJ2-3; 8 bases fit TRBD2. The CDR3 runs to 17 residues. Trimming took 0 bases from V and 5 from J; bases not matched to a gene: 10. Germline assignment: CDR1 LGHNA and CDR2 YNFKEQ. The CDR3 DNA is TGTGCCAGCAGCCAAGATTGGAGGACTAGCAGTGGAGATACGCAGTATTTT. This sequence encodes CASSQDWRTSSGDTQYF.

This CDR3 is CASSPTSPDIQYF. CDR3 nucleotides: TGTGCCAGCAGCCCAACGAGTCCGGACATTCAGTACTTC. J is TRBJ2-4 and V is TRBV7-9; D remains unclear. Germline values: CDR1 SEHNR, CDR2 FQNEAQ (reference sequence). The CDR3 is 13 residues long. With 5 bases removed from V and 8 bases from J, the gap between germline ends came to 13 bases.

This clone showed up just a few times. The chain has TRBV2 and TRBJ2-2, with TRBD1 identical over 11 bases. The V gene's germline CDR1 is SNHLY and CDR2 FYNNEI. The ends lost 6 bases at V and 7 bases at J; junction bases unmatched: 10. The CDR3 runs 16 residues. The CDR3 DNA is TGTGCCAGCAGAGAGGGGACAGGGGGAGGGGTCGGGGAGCTGTTTTTT. Translated: CASREGTGGGVGELFF.

This chain connects TRBV19 to TRBJ1-2; TRBD1 aligns across 10 bases. CDR3 length: 16 residues. The trim removed 5 bases at V and 4 bases at J, leaving 10 bases unmatched. Germline assignment: CDR1 LNHDA and CDR2 SQIVND (reference sequence). The CDR3 protein is CASSPRPTGGSYGYTF. As DNA, the CDR3 is TGTGCCAGTAGTCCTCGGCCGACAGGGGGCAGCTATGGCTACACCTTC.

This clone was seen just once. The V call is TRBV6-5, the J call TRBJ1-2, with D uncertain. CDR1 MNHEY and CDR2 SVGAGI come from the germline V gene. V lost 6 bases, J lost 4 bases, and 12 bases lay in between. This CDR3 has 13 amino acids. CDR3 protein: CASSLGLSYGYTF. CDR3 nucleotide sequence: TGTGCCAGCAGCCTCGGACTCAGCTATGGCTACACCTTC.

The CDR3 region is CASSSGGSYEQYF. DNA of the CDR3: TGCGCCAGCAGCTCGGGCGGCTCCTACGAGCAGTACTTC. The chain is built from TRBV5-1 and TRBJ2-7; D unclear. The CDR3 totals 13 residues. Per germline, CDR1 SGHRS and CDR2 YFSETQ. Trimming took 3 bases from V and 0 from J, leaving 7 bases between them.

This clone was observed once. The chain joins TRBV5-1 to TRBJ2-2, with D maybe TRBD2 (5 bases). In germline, CDR1 is SGHRS, CDR2 YFSETQ. Trimming cost V 0 bases and J 1 base, with 10 bases left between them. The CDR3 is made up of 16 amino acids. This CDR3 reads CASSLVPSLNTGELFF. The CDR3 region has the DNA TGCGCCAGCAGCTTGGTGCCTAGCCTGAACACCGGGGAGCTGTTTTTT.

This clone was recorded only once. The gene calls are TRBV7-9 and TRBJ2-7, with TRBD2 as a possible D gene (5 bases). The V gene's germline CDR1 is SEHNR and CDR2 FQNEAQ (reference sequence). This CDR3 has 14 amino acids. Trimming pared 6 bases from V and 1 base from J, leaving 13 bases between. The CDR3 region is CASSLKGGSYEQYF. The DNA for the CDR3 is TGTGCCAGCAGTTTAAAGGGCGGGTCCTACGAGCAGTACTTC.

V is TRBV14 and J is TRBJ1-2; no clear D. V dropped 0 bases and J dropped 3 bases, with 5 bases sitting between them. CDR1 is SGHDN and CDR2 is FVKESK in the germline V gene. CDR3 length: 13 amino acids. CDR3 bases: TGTGCCAGCAGCCAAGACTCCTACTATGGCTACACCTTC. Amino acids: CASSQDSYYGYTF.

The sample holds one count of this clone. This chain uses TRBV7-3 with TRBJ2-3, with 7 positions matching TRBD2. V shed 8 bases, J shed 0 bases, and the junction held 8 bases outside the gene matches. The CDR3 spans 15 residues. CDR1 is SGHTA, CDR2 FQGTGA, per germline. CDR3 in DNA: TGTGCCAGCTCCTCGTGGGGGGGGAGCACAGATACGCAGTATTTT. It codes for CASSSWGGSTDTQYF.

The chain combines TRBV27 with TRBJ2-3; the D gene could be TRBD1 or TRBD2 (6 bases each). The CDR3 sequence is 16 residues long. The V gene's germline CDR1 is MNHEY and CDR2 SMNVEV (reference sequence). The V end lost 2 bases, the J end lost 1 base, and 13 bases lay between the germline ends. The chain's CDR3 is CASSLRGPRGTDTQYF. The CDR3 DNA is TGTGCCAGCAGTTTACGGGGGCCACGCGGCACAGATACGCAGTATTTT.

This clone came up a few times. J is TRBJ1-5 and V is TRBV7-3; perhaps TRBD1 as D (5 bases). Germline V gene data show CDR1 as SGHTA and CDR2 as FQGTGA. The V end lost 0 bases, the J end lost 0 bases, and 6 bases lay between the germline ends. The CDR3 contains 15 residues. DNA of the CDR3: TGTGCCAGCAGCTTAACCGGGGGTAGCAATCAGCCCCAGCATTTT. It yields the protein CASSLTGGSNQPQHF.

The V gene is TRBV7-9, the J gene TRBJ1-2; 7 bases align to TRBD1. The trim removed 4 bases at V and 4 bases at J, leaving 3 bases unmatched. Germline V gene data show CDR1 as SEHNR and CDR2 as FQNEAQ (reference sequence). This CDR3 is built from 13 residues. CDR3: CASSSGTAYGYTF. CDR3 nucleotides: TGTGCCAGCAGCTCAGGGACAGCCTATGGCTACACCTTC.

The genes are TRBV6-5 and TRBJ1-6; no reliable D call. From germline, CDR1 is MNHEY and CDR2 SVGAGI. The CDR3 sequence is 14 residues long. Trimming shortened V by 0 bases and J by 8 bases, and 8 bases separated the two germline ends. CDR3 amino acids: CASSYSGSYSPLHF. DNA for the CDR3: TGTGCCAGCAGTTACTCTGGCAGCTATTCACCCCTCCACTTT.

A few counts support this clone. CDR3 in amino acids: CASSWDTAPVVAQHF. The CDR3, as DNA: TGCGCCAGCAGCTGGGACACCGCCCCGGTCGTGGCCCAGCATTTT. The V call is TRBV5-1, the J call TRBJ1-5, with D perhaps matching TRBD1 (6 bases). The V gene lost 3 bases and the J gene lost 11 bases, with 21 bases spanning the gap. Germline assignment: CDR1 SGHRS and CDR2 YFSETQ. The CDR3 spans 15 residues.

The genes are TRBV19 and TRBJ1-5; D not resolved. V dropped 4 bases and J dropped 4 bases, with 5 bases sitting between them. Germline CDR1 LNHDA, CDR2 SQIVND (reference sequence). The CDR3 consists of 12 residues. The DNA of the CDR3 is TGTGCCAGTAGTACTGGGAATCAGCCCCAGCATTTT. As protein: CASSTGNQPQHF.